The clone carrying this T cell receptor (beta chain) has just a few counts. The V gene lost 9 bases and the J gene lost 6 bases, with 18 bases spanning the gap. The germline gives CDR1 MDHEN, CDR2 SYDVKM. This CDR3 has 13 amino acids. The data are from a study of T cell repertoires in cytomegalovirus infection. TCRdb re-called the reads with MiXCR, one entry per CDR3 protein. Of about 320,000 distinct CDR3 sequences in the sample, around a tenth were seen once. This sequence originates from a human donor in good health (CMV status not recorded). Some clones in this sample may be carry-over from other donors' samples. Sequenced material: PBMCs. The V call is TRBV28, the J call TRBJ2-7; D remains ambiguous. DNA of the CDR3: TGTGCCAGTCTAAACAAGGCGATTAGCGAGCAGTACTTC. This sequence encodes CASLNKAISEQYF.